A single sample gave rise to the 15 T cell receptor beta chains below, sequenced in a study of blood T cell repertoires in COVID-19. Sequenced by immunoSEQ multiplex PCR; TCRdb stores in-frame clones only, minus some. Found here are about 440,000 clones, about 90% of them singletons; the top ten hold approximately 2%. The sequencing input was PBMCs or T cells enriched from blood (not recorded which). Source of these receptors: a woman in her late teens or twenties with acute COVID-19.

V usage is TRBV6-2 or TRBV6-3 and J usage is TRBJ2-1; no reliable D call. The CDR3 consists of 17 residues. CDR1 and CDR2 (germline): MNHEY, SVGEGT. V was trimmed by 2 bases and J by 6 bases, leaving 20 bases between them. The CDR3 spells CASSYLRSTEITNEQFF. The CDR3 DNA reads as TGTGCCAGCAGTTACCTTCGTTCGACGGAGATCACCAATGAGCAGTTCTTC.

V usage is TRBV7-3 and J usage is TRBJ2-1; the match to TRBD2 covers 11 bases. V trimming: 3 bases; J trimming: 10 bases; junction bases outside the gene matches: 11. The CDR3 is 16 residues long. Germline V CDR1 and CDR2: SGHTA, FQGTGA. The CDR3 is CASSFPSGGPSGEQFF. In nucleotides, the CDR3 is TGTGCCAGCAGCTTTCCTAGCGGGGGGCCCTCAGGGGAGCAGTTCTTC.

Notes on this clone: The same CDR3 also results from other DNA sequences found in this sample. V is TRBV29-1 and J is TRBJ1-1; the D is unclear. CDR3 length equals 13 residues. Trimming removed 3 bases at V and 0 bases at J, with 8 bases between. Germline V gives CDR1 SQVTM, CDR2 ANQGSEA. The CDR3 nucleotides read TGCAGCGTTGACCGGGGTATGAACACTGAAGCTTTCTTT. Protein: CSVDRGMNTEAFF. The full variable domain, with the rest looked up from reference TRBV29-1 and TRBJ1-1, is SAVISQKPSRDICQRGTSLTIQCQVDSQVTMMFWYRQQPGQSLTLIATANQGSEATYESGFVIDKFPISRPNLTFSTLTVSNMSPEDSSIYLCSVDRGMNTEAFFGQGTRLTVV.

The rearrangement joins TRBV30 to TRBJ1-2; possible D gene TRBD1, 6 bases. Germline V gene sequence: CDR1 GTSNPN, CDR2 SVGIG (reference sequence). The CDR3 has 14 residues. V was trimmed by 0 bases and J by 8 bases, leaving 16 bases between them. CDR3: CAWSVFEQGVGYTF. CDR3 nucleotides: TGTGCCTGGAGTGTCTTCGAACAGGGAGTCGGCTACACCTTC.

CDR3 in amino acids: CATSKGQDITDTQYF. As DNA, the CDR3 is TGTGCCACCAGCAAAGGACAGGACATAACAGATACGCAGTATTTT. The genes are TRBV15 and TRBJ2-3; 7 bases are a match to TRBD1. Germline lookup yields CDR1 LNHNV and CDR2 YYDKDF (reference sequence). CDR3 length equals 15 residues. With 4 bases clipped from V and 3 bases from J, the junction kept 7 bases outside the gene matches.

J is TRBJ1-2 and V is TRBV6-1, with unresolved D. The V end was cut by 0 bases, the J end by 6 bases, with 8 bases between. Per the germline V gene, CDR1 is MNHNS and CDR2 is SASEGT. This CDR3 has 13 amino acids. The CDR3 loop reads CASSEAWRDGYTF. For the CDR3, the DNA is TGTGCCAGCAGTGAAGCTTGGAGGGATGGCTACACCTTC.

This clone was seen only once. The V call is TRBV6-2 or TRBV6-3, the J call TRBJ1-5; no firm D call. This CDR3 has 15 residues. The germline CDR1 and CDR2 sequences are MNHEY and SVGEGT. Trimming cost V 4 bases and J 2 bases, with 12 bases left between them. CDR3 in amino acids: CASSFNIEGNQPQHF. DNA of the CDR3: TGTGCCAGCAGTTTCAACATTGAGGGCAATCAGCCCCAGCATTTT.

V usage is TRBV5-4 and J usage is TRBJ2-7; D not resolved. Germline V CDR1 and CDR2: SGHNT, YYREEE (reference sequence). V dropped 5 bases and J dropped 6 bases, with 12 bases sitting between them. The CDR3 is made up of 12 amino acids. CDR3 nucleotides: TGTGCCAGCAGTCTTAGCCCTTCCGAGCAGTACTTC. Protein: CASSLSPSEQYF.

The chain links TRBV30 to TRBJ2-7; 7 nucleotides line up with TRBD1. Trimming cost V 2 bases and J 6 bases; bases outside gene matches: 7. This CDR3 region has 13 residues. The germline gives CDR1 GTSNPN, CDR2 SVGIG (reference sequence). CDR3 bases: TGTGCCTGGAGTCGGGACAGAGGCGTCGAGCAGTACTTC. It translates to CAWSRDRGVEQYF.

The chain combines TRBV19 with TRBJ1-2; a weak D match, TRBD1 (6 bases). The germline CDR1 and CDR2 sequences are LNHDA and SQIVND (reference sequence). CDR3 size: 13 residues. The V gene lost 3 bases and the J gene lost 6 bases, with 11 bases spanning the gap. The CDR3 sequence is CASSMDSVHGYTF. The CDR3 bases are TGTGCCAGTAGTATGGACAGTGTCCATGGCTACACCTTC.

This sequence joins TRBV29-1 and TRBJ1-1; D gene uncertain. The CDR3 is 12 amino acids. V was cut by 4 bases and J by 1 base, with 7 bases left in between. Germline CDR1 is SQVTM and CDR2 is ANQGSEA. In DNA, the CDR3 is TGCAGCGTTGTAGCGGAGAACACTGAAGCTTTCTTT. Residues: CSVVAENTEAFF.

The chain has TRBV29-1 and TRBJ1-2; D might be TRBD1 (5 bases). The V gene lost 4 bases and the J gene lost 5 bases, with 14 bases spanning the gap. This CDR3 comprises 13 residues. CDR1 SQVTM and CDR2 ANQGSEA come from the germline V gene. CDR3 region: CSVACRDRYGYTF. The CDR3 DNA sequence: TGCAGCGTTGCCTGCAGGGATAGGTATGGCTACACCTTC. The variable domain in full, with the rest retrieved from reference TRBV29-1 and TRBJ1-2, is SAVISQKPSRDICQRGTSLTIQCQVDSQVTMMFWYRQQPGQSLTLIATANQGSEATYESGFVIDKFPISRPNLTFSTLTVSNMSPEDSSIYLCSVACRDRYGYTFGSGTRLTVV.

The chain is built from TRBV11-2 and TRBJ1-6; no clear D. CDR1 is SGHAT and CDR2 is FQNNGV in the germline V gene. The CDR3 has 15 residues. V shed 5 bases and J shed 0 bases, with 8 bases lying between them. In nucleotides, the CDR3 is TGTGCCAGCAGCCTCAGAAGCTCCTATAATTCACCCCTCCACTTT. Protein product: CASSLRSSYNSPLHF.

This chain uses TRBV19 with TRBJ1-6; 9 bases line up with TRBD1. This CDR3 is 16 amino acids long. Germline V CDR1 and CDR2: LNHDA, SQIVND (reference sequence). J lost 9 bases, V lost 0 bases, and 6 bases had no gene match. CDR3 sequence reads: CASSIDTTGGLSPLHF. The DNA of the CDR3 is TGTGCCAGTAGTATAGATACCACAGGGGGCCTTTCACCCCTCCACTTT.

This chain joins TRBV6-4 and TRBJ2-1; TRBD2 matches at 9 bases. V dropped 6 bases and J dropped 5; count of bases not matched to a gene: 8. The CDR3 extends over 15 amino acids. Per germline, CDR1 MRHNA and CDR2 SNTAGT. The CDR3 spells CASSHTSGWDNEQFF. DNA of the CDR3: TGTGCCAGCAGCCATACTAGCGGGTGGGACAATGAGCAGTTCTTC.